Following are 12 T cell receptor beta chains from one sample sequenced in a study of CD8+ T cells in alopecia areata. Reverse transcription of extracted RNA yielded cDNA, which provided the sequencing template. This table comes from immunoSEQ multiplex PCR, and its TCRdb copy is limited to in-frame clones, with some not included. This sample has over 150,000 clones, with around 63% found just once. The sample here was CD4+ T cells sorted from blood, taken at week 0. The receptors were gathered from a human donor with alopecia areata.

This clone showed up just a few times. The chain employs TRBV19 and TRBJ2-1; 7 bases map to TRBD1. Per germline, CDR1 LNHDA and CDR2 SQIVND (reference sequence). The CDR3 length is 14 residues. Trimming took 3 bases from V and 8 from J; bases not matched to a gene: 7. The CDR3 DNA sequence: TGTGCCAGTAGTATCTTGGACAGGAAGTATGAGCAGTTCTTC. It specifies CASSILDRKYEQFF.

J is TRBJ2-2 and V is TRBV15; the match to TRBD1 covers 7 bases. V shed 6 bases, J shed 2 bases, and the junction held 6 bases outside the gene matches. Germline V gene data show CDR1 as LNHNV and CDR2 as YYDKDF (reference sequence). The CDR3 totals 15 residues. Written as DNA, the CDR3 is TGTGCCACCAGAGGGGGACAGACTAACACCGGGGAGCTGTTTTTT. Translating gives CATRGGQTNTGELFF.

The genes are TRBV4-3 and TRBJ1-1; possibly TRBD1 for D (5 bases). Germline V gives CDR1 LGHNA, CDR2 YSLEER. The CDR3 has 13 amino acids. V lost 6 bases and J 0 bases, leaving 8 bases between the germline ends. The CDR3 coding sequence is TGCGCCAGCAGGACAGAGATGAACACTGAAGCTTTCTTT. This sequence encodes CASRTEMNTEAFF.

The CDR3, as DNA: TGTGCCTGGAGTCTGGGGGAAGAAAATCAGCCCCAGCATTTT. Protein: CAWSLGEENQPQHF. The rearrangement joins TRBV30 to TRBJ1-5; tentatively, D is TRBD1 (5 bases). Germline V lookup: CDR1 GTSNPN, CDR2 SVGIG (reference sequence). V gave up 2 bases and J gave up 4 bases, with 12 bases separating them. The CDR3 totals 14 residues.

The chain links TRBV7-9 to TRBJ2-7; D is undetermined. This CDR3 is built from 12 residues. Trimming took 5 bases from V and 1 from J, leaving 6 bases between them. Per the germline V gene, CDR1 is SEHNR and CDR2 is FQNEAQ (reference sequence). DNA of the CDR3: TGTGCCAGCAGCGCCCAATCCTACGAGCAGTACTTC. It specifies CASSAQSYEQYF.

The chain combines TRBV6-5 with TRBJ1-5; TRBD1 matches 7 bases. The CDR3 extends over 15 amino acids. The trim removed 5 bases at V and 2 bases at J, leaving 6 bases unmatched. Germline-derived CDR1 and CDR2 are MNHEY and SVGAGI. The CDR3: CASSALTGGNQPQHF. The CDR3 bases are TGTGCCAGCAGTGCGTTAACAGGGGGCAATCAGCCCCAGCATTTT.

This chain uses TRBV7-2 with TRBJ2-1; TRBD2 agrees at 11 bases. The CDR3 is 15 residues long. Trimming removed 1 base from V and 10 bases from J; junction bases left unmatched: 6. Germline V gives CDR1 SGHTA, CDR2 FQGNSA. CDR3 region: CASSLVGTSGQEQFF. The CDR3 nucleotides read TGTGCCAGCAGCTTAGTGGGGACTAGCGGACAAGAGCAGTTCTTC.

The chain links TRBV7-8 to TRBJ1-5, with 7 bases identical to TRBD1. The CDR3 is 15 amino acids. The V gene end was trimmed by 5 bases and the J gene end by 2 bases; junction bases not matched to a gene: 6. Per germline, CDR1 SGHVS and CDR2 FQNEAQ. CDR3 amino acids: CASSRQGLGNQPQHF. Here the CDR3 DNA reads TGTGCCAGCAGCCGACAGGGTCTGGGCAATCAGCCCCAGCATTTT.

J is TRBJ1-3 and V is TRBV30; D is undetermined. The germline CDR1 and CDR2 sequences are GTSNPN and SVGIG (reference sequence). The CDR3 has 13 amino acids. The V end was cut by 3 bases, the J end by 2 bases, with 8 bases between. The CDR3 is CAWRGTPGNTIYF. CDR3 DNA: TGTGCCTGGAGGGGTACCCCTGGAAACACCATATATTTT.

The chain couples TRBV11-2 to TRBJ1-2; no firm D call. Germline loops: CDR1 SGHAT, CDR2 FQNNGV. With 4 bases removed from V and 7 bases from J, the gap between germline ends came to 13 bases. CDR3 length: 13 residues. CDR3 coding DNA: TGTGCCAGCAGCTCAATTAGGGTGTCTGGCTACACCTTC. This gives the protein CASSSIRVSGYTF.

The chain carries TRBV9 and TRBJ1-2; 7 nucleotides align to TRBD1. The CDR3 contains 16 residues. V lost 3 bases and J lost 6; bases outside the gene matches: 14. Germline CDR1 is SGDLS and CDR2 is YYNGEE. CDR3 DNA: TGTGCCAGCAGCGCGGTAGCCGTGACAGGGAGGAATGGCTACACCTTC. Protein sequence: CASSAVAVTGRNGYTF. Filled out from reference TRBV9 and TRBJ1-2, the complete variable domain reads DSGVTQTPKHLITATGQRVTLRCSPRSGDLSVYWYQQSLDQGLQFLIQYYNGEERAKGNILERFSAQQFPDLHSELNLSSLELGDSALYFCASSAVAVTGRNGYTFGSGTRLTVV.

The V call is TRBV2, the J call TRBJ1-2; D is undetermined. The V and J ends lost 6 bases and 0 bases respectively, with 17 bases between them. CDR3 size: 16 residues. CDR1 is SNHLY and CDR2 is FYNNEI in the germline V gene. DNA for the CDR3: TGTGCCAGCAGCGTTACCGGCGACGGAACTAACTATGGCTACACCTTC. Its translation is CASSVTGDGTNYGYTF.